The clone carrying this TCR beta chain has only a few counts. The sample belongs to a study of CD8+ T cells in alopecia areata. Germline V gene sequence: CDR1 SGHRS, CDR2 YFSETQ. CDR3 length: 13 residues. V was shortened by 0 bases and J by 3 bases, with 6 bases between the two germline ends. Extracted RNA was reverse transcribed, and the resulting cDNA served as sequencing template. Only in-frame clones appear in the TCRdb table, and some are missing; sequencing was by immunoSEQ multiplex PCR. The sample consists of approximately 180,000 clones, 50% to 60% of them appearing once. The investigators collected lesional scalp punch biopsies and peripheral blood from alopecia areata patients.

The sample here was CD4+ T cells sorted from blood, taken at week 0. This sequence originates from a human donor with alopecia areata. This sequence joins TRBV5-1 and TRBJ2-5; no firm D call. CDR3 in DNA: TGCGCCAGCAGCTTGGACAACGAAGAGACCCAGTACTTC. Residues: CASSLDNEETQYF.